This entry concerns a single T cell receptor (beta chain). Its antigen is as yet unknown. The data derive from a study of early T cells in non-severe SARS-CoV-2 infection. Study-wide context: Unpaired chains resulted from sequencing bulk RNA of unsorted whole blood.

The CDR3 loop spans 12 amino acids. The V gene lost 4 bases and the J gene lost 3 bases, with 6 bases spanning the gap. Germline values: CDR1 SQVTM, CDR2 ANQGSEA. The library protocol tagged individual cDNA molecules with unique molecular identifiers. Via MiXCR, TCRdb re-called the 5' RACE reads, giving one row per CDR3 protein. In the table there are tens of thousands of distinct CDR3 sequences, 14% of which are singletons. Study results and limitations: Matching against VDJdb likely underestimated virus-specific expansions, favoring anti-spike CD8.

Sequencing input: whole blood. The chain is built from TRBV29-1 and TRBJ1-4; D remains ambiguous. This TCR derives from an adult who was a healthcare worker with PCR-confirmed SARS-CoV-2 infection or an uninfected control (not recorded which). As DNA, the CDR3 is TGCAGCGTTGTACAGCCTAATGAAAAACTGTTTTTT. Amino acid sequence: CSVVQPNEKLFF.